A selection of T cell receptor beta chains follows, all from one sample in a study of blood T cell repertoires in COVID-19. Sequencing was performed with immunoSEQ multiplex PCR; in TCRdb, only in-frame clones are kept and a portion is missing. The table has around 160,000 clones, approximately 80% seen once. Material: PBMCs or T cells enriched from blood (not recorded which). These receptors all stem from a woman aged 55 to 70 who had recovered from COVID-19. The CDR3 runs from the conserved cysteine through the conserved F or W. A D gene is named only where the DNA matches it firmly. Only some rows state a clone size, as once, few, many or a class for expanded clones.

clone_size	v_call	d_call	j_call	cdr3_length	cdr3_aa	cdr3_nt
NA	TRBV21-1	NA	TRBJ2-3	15	CASSITERYADTQYF	TGTGCCAGCAGCATAACTGAGAGGTACGCAGATACGCAGTATTTT
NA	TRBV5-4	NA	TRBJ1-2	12	CASRQGDYGYTF	TGTGCCAGCAGGCAGGGCGACTATGGCTACACCTTC
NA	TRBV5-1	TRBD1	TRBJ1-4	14	CASSQGTGGEKLFF	TGCGCCAGCAGCCAAGGGACAGGGGGGGAAAAACTGTTTTTT
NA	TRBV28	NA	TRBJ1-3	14	CASRGASSGNTIYF	TGTGCCAGCCGCGGGGCCTCTTCTGGAAACACCATATATTTT
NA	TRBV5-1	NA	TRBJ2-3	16	CASSLVASPSTDTQYF	TGCGCCAGCAGCTTGGTTGCTAGCCCTAGCACAGATACGCAGTATTTT
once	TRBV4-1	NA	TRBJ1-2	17	CASSQEPPAGSNYGYTF	TGCGCCAGCAGCCAAGAGCCCCCGGCAGGATCAAACTATGGCTACACCTTC
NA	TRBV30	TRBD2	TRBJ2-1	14	CAWRTSGGRNEQFF	TGTGCCTGGAGGACTAGCGGGGGACGCAATGAGCAGTTCTTC
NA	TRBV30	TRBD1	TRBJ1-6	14	CAWSPGQGFSPLHF	TGTGCCTGGAGTCCGGGACAGGGGTTTTCACCCCTCCACTTT
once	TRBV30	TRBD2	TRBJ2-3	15	CAFPSGGNRADTQYF	TGTGCCTTTCCCAGCGGGGGGAACAGAGCAGATACGCAGTATTTT
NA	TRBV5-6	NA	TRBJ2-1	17	CASSFRPQGGYYNEQFF	TGTGCCAGCAGCTTCAGGCCGCAGGGGGGTTATTACAATGAGCAGTTCTTC
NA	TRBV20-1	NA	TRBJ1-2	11	CSARQGSGYTF	TGCAGTGCTAGACAGGGGAGTGGCTACACCTTC
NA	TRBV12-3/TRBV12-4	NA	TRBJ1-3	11	CASSSENTIYF	TGTGCCAGCAGTTCAGAAAACACCATATATTTT
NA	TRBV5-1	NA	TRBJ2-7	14	CASSLDRSSYEQYF	TGCGCCAGCAGCTTGGATCGGAGCTCCTACGAGCAGTACTTC
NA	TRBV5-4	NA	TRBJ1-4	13	CASSSHRGEKLFF	TGTGCCAGCAGCTCCCATAGAGGGGAAAAACTGTTTTTT
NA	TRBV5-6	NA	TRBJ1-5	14	CASSLWAGVSTQHF	TGTGCCAGCAGCTTGTGGGCCGGCGTATCGACCCAGCATTTT
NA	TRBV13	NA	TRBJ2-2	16	CASSFFQGGNTGELFF	TGTGCCAGCAGCTTTTTCCAGGGGGGGAACACCGGGGAGCTGTTTTTT
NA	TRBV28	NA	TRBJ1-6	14	CASSPQVGNSPLHF	TGTGCCAGCAGTCCACAGGTCGGTAATTCACCCCTCCACTTT
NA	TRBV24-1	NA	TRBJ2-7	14	CATGHNGLFYEQYF	TGTGCCACCGGGCATAACGGACTGTTTTACGAGCAGTACTTC
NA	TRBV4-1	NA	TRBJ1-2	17	CASSQDLRVARDYGYTF	TGCGCCAGCAGCCAAGATCTGAGAGTAGCCCGCGACTATGGCTACACCTTC
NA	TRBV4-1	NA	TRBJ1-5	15	CASSQGRQVNQPQHF	TGCGCCAGCAGCCAAGGAAGACAGGTGAATCAGCCCCAGCATTTT
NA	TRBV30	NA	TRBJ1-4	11	CAWREQEKLFF	TGTGCCTGGAGAGAACAGGAAAAACTGTTTTTT
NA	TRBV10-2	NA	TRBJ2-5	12	CASSGQQETQYF	TGCGCCAGCAGTGGGCAGCAAGAGACCCAGTACTTC
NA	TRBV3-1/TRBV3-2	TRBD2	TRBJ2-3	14	CASSLLAGGDTQYF	TGTGCCAGCAGCTTACTAGCGGGGGGGGATACGCAGTATTTT
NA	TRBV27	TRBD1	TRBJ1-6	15	CASRPQGQGNSPLHF	TGTGCCAGCAGACCCCAGGGACAGGGAAATTCACCCCTCCACTTT
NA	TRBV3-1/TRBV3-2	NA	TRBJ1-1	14	CASSPSFANTEAFF	TGTGCCAGCAGCCCCAGTTTCGCGAACACTGAAGCTTTCTTT
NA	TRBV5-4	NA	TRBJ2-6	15	CASSLGAPGANVLTF	TGTGCCAGCAGCTTGGGGGCCCCTGGGGCCAACGTCCTGACTTTC
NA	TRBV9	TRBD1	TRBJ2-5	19	CASSVLSQGASPEGGTQYF	TGTGCCAGCAGCGTATTGAGCCAGGGGGCAAGTCCCGAGGGAGGGACCCAGTACTTC
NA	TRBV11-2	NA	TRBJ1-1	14	CASSLSLKNTEAFF	TGTGCCAGCAGCTTAAGTCTAAAGAACACTGAAGCTTTCTTT
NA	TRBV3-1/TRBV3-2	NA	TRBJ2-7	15	CASSQEAGETYEQYF	TGTGCCAGCAGCCAAGAAGCAGGTGAGACCTACGAGCAGTACTTC
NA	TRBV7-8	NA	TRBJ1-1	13	CASSWEMNTEAFF	TGTGCCAGCAGCTGGGAGATGAACACTGAAGCTTTCTTT
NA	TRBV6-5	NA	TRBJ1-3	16	CASSYSIGGSGNTIYF	TGTGCCAGCAGTTACTCGATCGGGGGCTCTGGAAACACCATATATTTT
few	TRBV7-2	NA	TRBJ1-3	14	CASSQDYSGNTIYF	TGTGCCAGCAGCCAGGATTACTCTGGAAACACCATATATTTT
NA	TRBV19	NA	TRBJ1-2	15	CASSRTTGMNYGYTF	TGTGCCAGTAGTAGGACCACAGGGATGAACTATGGCTACACCTTC
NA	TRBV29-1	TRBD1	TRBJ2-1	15	CSVEPRDRNYNEQFF	TGCAGCGTTGAACCCCGGGACAGGAACTACAATGAGCAGTTCTTC
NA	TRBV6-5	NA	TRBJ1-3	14	CASSRDFSGNTIYF	TGTGCCAGCAGTCGGGACTTCTCTGGAAACACCATATATTTT
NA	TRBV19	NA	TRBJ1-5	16	CASSIDSQFSNQPQHF	TGTGCCAGTAGTATAGATTCCCAATTTAGCAATCAGCCCCAGCATTTT
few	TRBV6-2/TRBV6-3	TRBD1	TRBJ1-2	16	CASSSLRTGPTYGYTF	TGTGCCAGCAGTTCCCTAAGGACAGGACCCACCTATGGCTACACCTTC
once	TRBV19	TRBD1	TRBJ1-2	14	CASHFRDRRNGYTF	TGTGCCTCTCACTTCAGGGACAGGAGGAACGGCTACACCTTC
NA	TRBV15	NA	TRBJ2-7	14	CATSRAQGSYEQYF	TGTGCCACCAGCAGGGCCCAAGGGAGTTACGAGCAGTACTTC
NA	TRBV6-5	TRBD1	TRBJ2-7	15	CASSLFGTGIYEQYF	TGTGCCAGCAGTCTATTCGGGACAGGGATCTACGAGCAGTACTTC
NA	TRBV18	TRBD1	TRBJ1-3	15	CASSPTGGSGNTIYF	TGTGCCAGCTCACCGACAGGGGGCTCTGGAAACACCATATATTTT
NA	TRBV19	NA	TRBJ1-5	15	CASSARGLFNQPQHF	TGTGCCAGTAGTGCAAGGGGCCTGTTTAATCAGCCCCAGCATTTT
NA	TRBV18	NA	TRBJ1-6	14	CASSPDSSNSPLHF	TGTGCCAGCTCACCGGACAGTTCTAATTCACCCCTCCACTTT
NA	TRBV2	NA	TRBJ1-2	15	CASSEAQGLGYGYTF	TGTGCCAGCAGTGAAGCGCAGGGACTGGGCTATGGCTACACCTTC
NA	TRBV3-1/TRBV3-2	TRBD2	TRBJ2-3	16	CASSLRLAGGTYTQYF	TGTGCCAGCAGCCTACGACTAGCGGGGGGGACCTATACGCAGTATTTT
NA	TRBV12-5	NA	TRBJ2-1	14	CASGLGQRYNEQFF	TGTGCTAGTGGTTTGGGGCAGCGGTACAATGAGCAGTTCTTC
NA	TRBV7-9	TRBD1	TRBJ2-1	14	CASSLRQGSNEQFF	TGTGCCAGCAGCCTCCGACAGGGTTCTAATGAGCAGTTCTTC
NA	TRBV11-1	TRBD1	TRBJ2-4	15	CASSLTGTGENIQYF	TGTGCCAGCAGCTTGACCGGGACAGGGGAAAACATTCAGTACTTC
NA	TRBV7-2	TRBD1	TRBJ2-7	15	CASSHRGDRGYEQYF	TGTGCCAGCAGCCATAGGGGGGACAGGGGCTACGAGCAGTACTTC
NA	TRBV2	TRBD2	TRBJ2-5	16	CASSERALAGQETQYF	TGTGCCAGCAGTGAAAGAGCCCTAGCGGGGCAAGAGACCCAGTACTTC
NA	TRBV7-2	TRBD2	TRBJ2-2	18	CASSLLARGAANTGELFF	TGTGCCAGCAGCCTACTAGCGCGGGGGGCGGCGAACACCGGGGAGCTGTTTTTT
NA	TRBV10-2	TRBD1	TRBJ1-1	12	CASTAGQGEAFF	TGCGCCAGCACTGCTGGACAGGGTGAAGCTTTCTTT
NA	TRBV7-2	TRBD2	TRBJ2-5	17	CASSFLAGGPLKETQYF	TGTGCCAGCAGCTTTCTAGCGGGGGGGCCTTTAAAAGAGACCCAGTACTTC
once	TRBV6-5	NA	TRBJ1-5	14	CASSGGAGNQPQHF	TGTGCCAGCTCCGGGGGGGCAGGCAATCAGCCCCAGCATTTT
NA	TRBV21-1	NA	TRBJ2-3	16	CASSPPLRGGADTQYF	TGTGCCAGCAGCCCCCCGCTCCGGGGTGGGGCAGATACGCAGTATTTT